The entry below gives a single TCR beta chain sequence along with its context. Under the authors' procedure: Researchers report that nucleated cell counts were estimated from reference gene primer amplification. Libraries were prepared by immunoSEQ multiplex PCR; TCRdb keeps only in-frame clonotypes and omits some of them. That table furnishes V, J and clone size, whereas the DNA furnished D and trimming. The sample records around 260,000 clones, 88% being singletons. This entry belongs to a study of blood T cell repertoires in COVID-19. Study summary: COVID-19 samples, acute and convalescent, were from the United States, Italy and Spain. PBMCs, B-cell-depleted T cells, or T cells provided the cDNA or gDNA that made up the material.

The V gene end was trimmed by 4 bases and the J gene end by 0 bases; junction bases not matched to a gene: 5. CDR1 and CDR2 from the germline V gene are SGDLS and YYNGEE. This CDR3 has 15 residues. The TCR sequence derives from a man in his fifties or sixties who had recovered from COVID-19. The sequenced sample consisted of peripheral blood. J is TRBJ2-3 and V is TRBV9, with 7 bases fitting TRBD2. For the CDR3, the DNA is TGTGCCAGCAGCTTAACTAGCGCTAGCACAGATACGCAGTATTTT. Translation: CASSLTSASTDTQYF.